One and the same sample provided the 21 T cell receptor beta chains below, sequenced in a study of shared clonotypes between healthy human individuals. Terminally differentiated effector memory CD45RA+ cells were excluded by CCR7 positive selection of CD45RO-negative cells. Measured with immunoSEQ multiplex PCR; TCRdb has only the in-frame clones, and not every one. The data hold 1.5 million to 2.5 million clones, with over 85% observed a single time. Source material: naive CD8+ T cells sorted from blood. These receptors were taken from a man in his late teens or twenties in good health.

The chain combines TRBV7-9 with TRBJ2-1; D not certain. V lost 4 bases and J 0 bases, leaving 16 bases between the germline ends. Germline loops: CDR1 SEHNR, CDR2 FQNEAQ (reference sequence). The CDR3 sequence is 17 residues long. Here the CDR3 DNA reads TGTGCCAGCAGCTCTATCCACCTCCCGAGCTCCTACAATGAGCAGTTCTTC. Its translation is CASSSIHLPSSYNEQFF.

The rearrangement links TRBV4-3 to TRBJ2-3; D call uncertain. Trimming pared 1 base from V and 4 bases from J, leaving 9 bases between. CDR1 is LGHNA, CDR2 YSLEER, per germline. The CDR3 runs 14 residues. The CDR3, as DNA: TGCGCCAGCAGCCAAGTATATCCGGCAGATACGCAGTATTTT. The encoded protein is CASSQVYPADTQYF.

V is TRBV11-2 and J is TRBJ2-7; D may be TRBD1 (5 bases). CDR1 and CDR2 (germline): SGHAT, FQNNGV. The CDR3 runs 15 residues. Trimming shortened V by 4 bases and J by 0 bases, and 13 bases separated the two germline ends. The CDR3 sequence is CASSSPSRASYEQYF. In DNA form, the CDR3 reads TGTGCCAGCAGCTCCCCCAGCAGGGCCTCCTACGAGCAGTACTTC.

A note on this clone: Other DNA sequences in the sample encode the same CDR3. This chain connects TRBV10-1 to TRBJ2-3; D may be TRBD1 (6 bases). CDR1 and CDR2 from the germline V gene are WNHNN and SYGVQD (reference sequence). Trimming shortened V by 3 bases and J by 2 bases, and 9 bases separated the two germline ends. The CDR3 is 14 residues long. Here the CDR3 reads CASSDAGATDTQYF. CDR3 nucleotides: TGCGCCAGCAGTGACGCAGGGGCCACAGATACGCAGTATTTT.

This chain joins TRBV7-6 and TRBJ1-2, with D perhaps matching TRBD1 (6 bases). V lost 3 bases and J 7 bases, leaving 12 bases between the germline ends. CDR1 SGHVS and CDR2 FNYEAQ come from the germline V gene. The CDR3 is made up of 13 amino acids. The DNA for the CDR3 is TGTGCCAGCAGCTTTTCACAGGGTGGTGGCTACACCTTC. This sequence encodes CASSFSQGGGYTF.

The CDR3 is CASSVSEQALSLNTEAFF. The CDR3 DNA reads TGTGCCAGCAGTGTATCGGAACAGGCCCTTAGCCTGAACACTGAAGCTTTCTTT. The chain combines TRBV2 with TRBJ1-1; D is perhaps TRBD1 (5 bases). The germline gives CDR1 SNHLY, CDR2 FYNNEI. V lost 4 bases and J 0 bases, leaving 21 bases between the germline ends. CDR3 size: 18 residues.

This chain connects TRBV25-1 to TRBJ2-7; D remains ambiguous. Germline-derived CDR1 and CDR2 are MGHDK and SYGVNS. The CDR3 runs 14 residues. V lost 3 bases, J lost 5 bases, and 14 bases lay in between. CDR3 coding DNA: TGTGCCAGCAGTGAGTCCTGGGAAAGGGACGAGCAGTACTTC. Translating it yields CASSESWERDEQYF.

The chain has TRBV19 and TRBJ2-4; D might be TRBD1 (7 bases). Per germline, CDR1 LNHDA and CDR2 SQIVND (reference sequence). The CDR3 spans 12 residues. The V end lost 5 bases, the J end lost 13 bases, and 15 bases lay between the germline ends. CDR3 bases: TGTGCCAGTAGTCCGCGGGACAGTAACCAGTACTTC. Translation: CASSPRDSNQYF.

The J gene is TRBJ2-4, the V gene TRBV25-1; D gene uncertain. The CDR3 has 12 amino acids. Per germline, CDR1 MGHDK and CDR2 SYGVNS. V was pared by 1 base and J by 8 bases, with 6 bases between. The CDR3 nucleotides read TGTGCCAGCAGTGAATCCGCCGACATTCAGTACTTC. Its translation: CASSESADIQYF.

This chain links TRBV6-4 with TRBJ2-5; D remains unclear. Trimming removed 2 bases from V and 4 bases from J, with 8 bases in between. This CDR3 is built from 13 residues. Per the germline V gene, CDR1 is MRHNA and CDR2 is SNTAGT. The CDR3 sequence is CASSDREGETQYF. In nucleotides, the CDR3 is TGTGCCAGCAGTGACAGGGAAGGAGAGACCCAGTACTTC.

The chain carries TRBV5-1 and TRBJ2-7; D may be TRBD1 (6 bases). V lost 4 bases and J lost 0, with 14 bases in between. This CDR3 spans 15 amino acids. In germline, CDR1 is SGHRS, CDR2 YFSETQ. CDR3 bases: TGCGCCAGCAGCCTCCCCCCGACAGGCTCCTACGAGCAGTACTTC. It is translated as CASSLPPTGSYEQYF.

In this sample, this clone turned up once. CDR3 in DNA: TGTGCCAGCAGCTTAGGACCGGCTCGGCACGAGCAGTACTTC. The encoded protein is CASSLGPARHEQYF. The genes are TRBV11-2 and TRBJ2-7; D call uncertain. The V gene lost 1 base and the J gene lost 5 bases, with 12 bases spanning the gap. Germline V gene lookup returns CDR1 SGHAT and CDR2 FQNNGV. The CDR3 loop spans 14 amino acids.

The chain uses TRBV4-1 and TRBJ1-5; D gene uncertain. This CDR3 comprises 17 residues. V dropped 1 base and J dropped 0 bases, with 13 bases sitting between them. Germline V gene sequence: CDR1 MGHRA, CDR2 YSYEKL. As DNA, the CDR3 is TGCGCCAGCAGCCAAGTGGCAGACCTTCATAGCAATCAGCCCCAGCATTTT. Translated: CASSQVADLHSNQPQHF.

The rearrangement uses TRBV5-1 and TRBJ2-7; D tentatively fits TRBD1 or TRBD2 (5 bases each). This CDR3 has 14 amino acids. The germline V and J ends were trimmed by 4 bases and 2 bases, with 13 bases remaining between them. Germline CDR1 SGHRS, CDR2 YFSETQ. CDR3 DNA sequence: TGCGCCAGCAGCCCGAGGGGTGGCGCCTACGAGCAGTACTTC. This encodes CASSPRGGAYEQYF.

This sequence joins TRBV5-6 and TRBJ2-3; TRBD2 matches 10 bases. The germline V gene encodes CDR1 SGHDT and CDR2 YYEEEE. V shed 2 bases and J 2 bases; nucleotides not matched to a gene: 5. The CDR3 spans 16 residues. The CDR3 coding sequence is TGTGCCAGCAGCTTCTTACTAGCGGGATACACAGATACGCAGTATTTT. Its translation is CASSFLLAGYTDTQYF.

The chain links TRBV27 to TRBJ2-2, with 7 positions matching TRBD1. V was clipped by 4 bases and J by 8 bases; unmatched bases: 7. There are 14 residues in the CDR3. Germline V gives CDR1 MNHEY, CDR2 SMNVEV (reference sequence). CDR3 sequence reads: CASSSDRVRGELFF. The DNA of the CDR3 is TGTGCCAGCAGTTCAGACAGGGTGAGAGGGGAGCTGTTTTTT.

This chain links TRBV5-6 with TRBJ2-7; 10 nucleotides agree with TRBD2. The CDR3 runs to 17 residues. CDR1 and CDR2 (germline): SGHDT, YYEEEE. The J segment lost 0 bases and the V segment lost 4 bases, leaving 10 bases of the junction unmatched. This CDR3 reads CASSRVTSGDDSYEQYF. In DNA form, the CDR3 reads TGTGCCAGCAGCAGGGTAACTAGCGGGGATGACTCCTACGAGCAGTACTTC.

CDR3 in DNA: TGCGCCAGCGGTGCGTCGAACACCGGGGAGCTGTTTTTT. Translation: CASGASNTGELFF. The chain is built from TRBV10-2 and TRBJ2-2; no clear D. Germline assignment: CDR1 WSHSY and CDR2 SAAADI. This CDR3 contains 13 residues. V gave up 8 bases and J gave up 0 bases, with 7 bases separating them.

Concerning this clone itself: Distinct nucleotide sequences in the sample also encode this CDR3. V usage is TRBV28 and J usage is TRBJ2-2; D perhaps matches TRBD2 (5 bases). The V gene's germline CDR1 is MDHEN and CDR2 SYDVKM. The V and J ends lost 5 bases and 3 bases respectively, with 10 bases between them. CDR3 size: 14 residues. Here the CDR3 DNA reads TGTGCCAGCAGTCTGGACTCTTACACCGGGGAGCTGTTTTTT. Protein: CASSLDSYTGELFF.

The rearrangement joins TRBV6-1 to TRBJ1-2, with 7 bases fitting TRBD1. This CDR3 comprises 14 residues. Germline CDR1 and CDR2: MNHNS and SASEGT. V was pared by 0 bases and J by 4 bases, with 2 bases of the junction left unmatched. The DNA for the CDR3 is TGTGCCAGCAGTGAAGCGCAGGGGGGCTATGGCTACACCTTC. Its protein product is CASSEAQGGYGYTF.

The chain links TRBV11-2 to TRBJ2-7; D is uncertain. The CDR3 contains 14 residues. Trimming removed 5 bases at V and 3 bases at J, with 14 bases between. Germline-derived CDR1 and CDR2 are SGHAT and FQNNGV. DNA of the CDR3: TGTGCCAGCAGCATCTCAGGAACCCTCTACGAGCAGTACTTC. This codes for CASSISGTLYEQYF.